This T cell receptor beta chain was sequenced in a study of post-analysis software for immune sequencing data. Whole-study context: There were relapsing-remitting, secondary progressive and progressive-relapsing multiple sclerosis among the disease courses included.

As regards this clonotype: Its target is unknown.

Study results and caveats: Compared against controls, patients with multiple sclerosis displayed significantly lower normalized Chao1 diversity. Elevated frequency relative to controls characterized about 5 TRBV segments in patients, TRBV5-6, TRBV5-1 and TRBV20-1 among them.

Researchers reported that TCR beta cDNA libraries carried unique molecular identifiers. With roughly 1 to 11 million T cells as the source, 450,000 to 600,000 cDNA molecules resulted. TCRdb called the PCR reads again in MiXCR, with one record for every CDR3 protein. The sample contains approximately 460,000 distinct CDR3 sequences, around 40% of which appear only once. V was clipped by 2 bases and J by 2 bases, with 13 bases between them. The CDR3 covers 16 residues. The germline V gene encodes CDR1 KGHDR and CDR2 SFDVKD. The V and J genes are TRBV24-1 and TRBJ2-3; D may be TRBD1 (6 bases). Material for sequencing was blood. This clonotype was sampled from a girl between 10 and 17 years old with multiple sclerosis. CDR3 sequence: CATSDSTGPITDTQYF. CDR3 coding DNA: TGTGCCACCAGTGATTCCACAGGGCCGATCACAGATACGCAGTATTTT.